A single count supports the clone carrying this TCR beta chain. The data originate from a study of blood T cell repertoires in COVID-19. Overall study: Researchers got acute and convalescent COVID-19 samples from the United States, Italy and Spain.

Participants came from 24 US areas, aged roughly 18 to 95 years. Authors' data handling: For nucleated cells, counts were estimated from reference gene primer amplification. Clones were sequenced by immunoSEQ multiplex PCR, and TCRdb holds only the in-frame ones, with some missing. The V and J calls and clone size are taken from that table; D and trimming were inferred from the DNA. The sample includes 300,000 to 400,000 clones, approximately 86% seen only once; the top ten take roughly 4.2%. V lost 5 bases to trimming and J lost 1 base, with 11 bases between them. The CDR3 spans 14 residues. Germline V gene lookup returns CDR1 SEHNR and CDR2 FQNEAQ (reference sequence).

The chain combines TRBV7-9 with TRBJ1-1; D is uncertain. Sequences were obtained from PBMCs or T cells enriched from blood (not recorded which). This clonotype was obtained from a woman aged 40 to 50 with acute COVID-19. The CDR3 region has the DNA TGTGCCAGCAGCCCCATGGGAGGGAACACTGAAGCTTTCTTT. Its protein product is CASSPMGGNTEAFF. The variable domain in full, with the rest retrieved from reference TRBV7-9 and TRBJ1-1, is DTGVSQNPRHKITKRGQNVTFRCDPISEHNRLYWYRQTLGQGPEFLTYFQNEAQLEKSRLLSDRFSAERPKGSFSTLEIQRTEQGDSAMYLCASSPMGGNTEAFFGQGTRLTVV.